This TCR beta chain was recovered during a study of graft-versus-host responses after intestinal transplantation (dated by TCRdb to 2020 to 2023). A note on the overall study: The transplants that recipients received were multivisceral, liver-intestinal, or isolated intestinal. Every recipient was given anti-thymocyte globulin induction, then maintenance tacrolimus and steroids for about three years. Bulk TCR-beta CDR3 sequencing was used to track graft-versus-host and host-versus-graft alloreactive T cell clones in the graft, circulation and bone marrow after intestinal transplantation. Alloreactive clones were identified by sequencing pre-transplant mixed lymphocyte reaction products and comparing these products with unstimulated pre-transplant donor and recipient T cells. The cohort enrolled about two dozen intestinal transplant recipients, one of whom was a retransplant, and 3 patients without pretransplant specimens were excluded. Donor T cell macrochimerism was defined as a peak of at least 4% donor T cells among recipient peripheral blood mononuclear cells. Instead of going to the commercial service, samples from a few later patients were sequenced in-house on an Illumina MiSeq and processed with MiXCR.

Blood samples were collected up to 4 times in the first month after transplant and then at least monthly when available. This clone has a single count. Its specific antigen is unknown. There are no base qualities to consult, and no much larger clone falls within one base. Spanning cysteine to phenylalanine, the CDR3 consists of 11 amino acids. Only the CDR3 part of the read is kept: 33 bases, read in frame from the first base. The junction shows trimming of 2 bases on V and 4 bases on J, plus 1 base between the germline ends. From a lookup of the germline V gene, CDR1 and CDR2 are MNHNS and SASEGT. Study-level results and caveats: GvH clones were detected in recipient bone marrow, and some of these GvH clones were observed earlier in ileal mucosa or blood, consistent with an intestinal mucosal origin. Early after transplant, peak levels of circulating GvH clones were associated with declines in HvG clones. The conclusions were limited by the relatively low number and heterogeneity of the intestinal transplant patients. Patients with donor T cell macrochimerism had high GvH to HvG T cell clonal ratios in their allografts.

Library creation used the immunoSEQ multiplex PCR assay. Adaptive Biotechnologies carried out high-throughput TCR-beta CDR3 sequencing of genomic DNA for most patients. The paper's data handling went like this. Adaptive's ImmunoSEQ software was the source of the TCR sequencing data for 15 to 20 patients, while a few other patients were processed with MiXCR and VDJtools. CDR3 nucleotide sequences shared between donor and recipient were removed because their origin could not be assigned. Alloreactive clones required at least 2-fold expansion over unstimulated cells and minimum CFSE-low frequency of 0.002% (template counts) or 0.001% (read counts). A clone was considered mappable if detected in the sequenced pre-transplant spleen, lymph node, or MLR CFSE-low populations of the donor or recipient. The cumulative frequency of alloreactive clones was calculated as a percentage of all sequences, weighted by copy number. TCRdb carries this immuneACCESS record with in-frame sequences only. Its versions omit some clonotypes, under half of them owing to an unresolved V gene in the studies checked, with the rest unexplained. V and J calls and clone size are those listed in that table; D and trimming were worked out from the DNA. A total of approximately 19,000 clones appear in this sample, 90% of them only once. Roughly 2.1% of the sample goes to the ten largest clones.

Material: PBMCs, obtained about 350 days after transplant. The sequence links TRBV6-1 to TRBJ2-3; the D gene cannot be resolved reliably. This receptor was identified in a human patient who received an intestinal transplant, so some T cells may come from the graft donor. The bases are TGTGCCAGCAGTGAACCAGATACGCAGTATTTT. This encodes CASSEPDTQYF.